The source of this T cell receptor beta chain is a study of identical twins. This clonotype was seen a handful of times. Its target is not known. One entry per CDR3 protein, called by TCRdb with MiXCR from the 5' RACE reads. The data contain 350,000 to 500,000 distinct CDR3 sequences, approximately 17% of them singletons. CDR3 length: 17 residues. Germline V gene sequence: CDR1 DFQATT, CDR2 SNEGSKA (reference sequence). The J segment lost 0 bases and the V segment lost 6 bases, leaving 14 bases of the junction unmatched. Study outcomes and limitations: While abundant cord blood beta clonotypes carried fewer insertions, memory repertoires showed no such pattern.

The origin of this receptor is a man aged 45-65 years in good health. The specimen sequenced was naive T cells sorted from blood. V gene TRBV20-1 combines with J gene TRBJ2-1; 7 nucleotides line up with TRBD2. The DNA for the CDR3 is TGCAGTGCAAGATCGGTTGGTGGCGGGAGCTCCTACAATGAGCAGTTCTTC. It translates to CSARSVGGGSSYNEQFF.